This TCR beta chain is drawn from a study of T cell responses to AZD1222 COVID-19 vaccine. There are 17 residues in the CDR3. The ends were cut back, 7 bases at V and 0 bases at J, with 21 bases in the middle. Germline assignment: CDR1 SQVTM and CDR2 ANQGSEA. Some clones are missing from TCRdb's copy, which holds only in-frame ones; the method was immunoSEQ multiplex PCR. The sample lists approximately 150,000 clones, more than 70% seen once, with approximately 5.4% in the top ten. The sequence came from an adult who received the AZD1222 COVID-19 vaccine. The input for sequencing was peripheral blood, taken 28 days after the second AZD1222 dose. The chain couples TRBV29-1 to TRBJ1-4; D unclear. The CDR3 bases are TGCAGCGCTCGTTACACCTCTAACTTTGCAACTAATGAAAAACTGTTTTTT. Translated: CSARYTSNFATNEKLFF. Based on the CDR3 plus reference TRBV29-1 and TRBJ1-4, the full variable domain is SAVISQKPSRDICQRGTSLTIQCQVDSQVTMMFWYRQQPGQSLTLIATANQGSEATYESGFVIDKFPISRPNLTFSTLTVSNMSPEDSSIYLCSARYTSNFATNEKLFFGSGTQLSVL.